These 9 T cell receptor beta chains share one sample of origin, sequenced in a study of blood T cell repertoires in COVID-19. Measured with immunoSEQ multiplex PCR; TCRdb has only the in-frame clones, and not every one. The sample lists about 370,000 clones, 89% occurring once. Sample: peripheral blood. These receptors originate from a young woman with COVID-19, enrolled during active disease.

The rearrangement links TRBV15 to TRBJ1-5, with D possibly matching TRBD1 (5 bases). The germline V gene encodes CDR1 LNHNV and CDR2 YYDKDF (reference sequence). This CDR3 region has 19 residues. V gave up 5 bases and J gave up 2 bases, with 25 bases separating them. This chain's CDR3 is CATSLEFRTPPRGNQPQHF. Here the CDR3 DNA reads TGTGCCACCAGCCTAGAATTTCGGACACCCCCAAGAGGCAATCAGCCCCAGCATTTT.

This clone has only one observation. This chain joins TRBV7-8 and TRBJ1-1; unclear D gene. The germline V gene encodes CDR1 SGHVS and CDR2 FQNEAQ. V was pared by 6 bases and J by 1 base, with 15 bases between. This CDR3 has 15 amino acids. CDR3 nucleotides: TGTGCCAGCAGTTCCGACGGGGTCCCGAACACTGAAGCTTTCTTT. It codes for CASSSDGVPNTEAFF.

A note on this clone: The sample contains more than one DNA sequence encoding this CDR3. V is TRBV11-2 and J is TRBJ2-1; perhaps TRBD2 as D (5 bases). Germline V gene data show CDR1 as SGHAT and CDR2 as FQNNGV. This CDR3 is built from 15 residues. The V gene lost 1 base and the J gene lost 4 bases, with 11 bases spanning the gap. The DNA for the CDR3 is TGTGCCAGCAGCTTAGTAGCAGGAGGATACAATGAGCAGTTCTTC. Translating gives CASSLVAGGYNEQFF.

The chain links TRBV6-6 to TRBJ2-1; perhaps TRBD2 as D (6 bases). The germline V gene has CDR1 MNHNY and CDR2 SVGAGI (reference sequence). Trimming shortened V by 5 bases and J by 5 bases, and 10 bases separated the two germline ends. CDR3 length equals 13 residues. CDR3 nucleotide sequence: TGTGCCAGCAGTCAGCAGCGGGACAATGAGCAGTTCTTC. Translating it yields CASSQQRDNEQFF.

The V call is TRBV10-3, the J call TRBJ2-7, with 9 bases that match TRBD1. The ends lost 6 bases at V and 1 base at J; junction bases unmatched: 1. Germline-derived CDR1 and CDR2 are ENHRY and SYGVKD. This CDR3 region has 13 residues. CDR3 bases: TGTGCCATCAGGGGACAGGGTTCCTACGAGCAGTACGTC. It translates to CAIRGQGSYEQYV.

V usage is TRBV27 and J usage is TRBJ2-7; 7 bases are a match to TRBD1. CDR3 length: 14 residues. The germline CDR1 and CDR2 sequences are MNHEY and SMNVEV (reference sequence). The V gene end was trimmed by 6 bases and the J gene end by 3 bases; junction bases not matched to a gene: 8. The CDR3 here is CASRYRGSVYEQYF. The CDR3, as DNA: TGTGCCAGCAGATACAGGGGTTCCGTCTACGAGCAGTACTTC.

The chain employs TRBV6-6 and TRBJ2-5; D is possibly TRBD2 (6 bases). Germline V CDR1 and CDR2: MNHNY, SVGAGI (reference sequence). V dropped 2 bases and J dropped 1 base, with 11 bases sitting between them. The CDR3 loop spans 15 amino acids. The CDR3 loop is CASSYRGLLQETQYF. The CDR3 DNA sequence: TGTGCCAGCAGTTACCGCGGACTACTCCAAGAGACCCAGTACTTC.

The chain carries TRBV6-6 and TRBJ2-2; D perhaps matches TRBD1 (5 bases). CDR3 length: 15 amino acids. V lost 8 bases and J 4 bases, leaving 17 bases between the germline ends. CDR1 MNHNY and CDR2 SVGAGI come from the germline V gene (reference sequence). This chain's CDR3 is CASGAPPPITGELFF. The CDR3 DNA follows: TGTGCCAGCGGGGCACCCCCGCCTATCACCGGGGAGCTGTTTTTT.

Turning to this clone: Different DNA sequences within this sample yield the same CDR3. The chain carries TRBV10-1 and TRBJ1-1; no clear D. The CDR3 runs to 13 residues. Germline-derived CDR1 and CDR2 are WNHNN and SYGVQD (reference sequence). The V end lost 4 bases, the J end lost 4 bases, and 10 bases lay between the germline ends. CDR3 in DNA: TGCGCCAGCAGTGGAGGTACGGTCACTGAAGCTTTCTTT. Its translation is CASSGGTVTEAFF.